This T cell receptor (beta chain) was identified in a study of T cell repertoires in urothelial bladder cancer. Profiling relied on immunoSEQ multiplex PCR, and the TCRdb table lists in-frame clones only, not all of them. Of about 11,000 clones in the sample, about two thirds were seen once. The V end lost 0 bases, the J end lost 0 bases, and 9 bases lay between the germline ends. The CDR3 sequence is 16 residues long. Germline CDR1 is MGHRA and CDR2 is YSYEKL. Whole-study findings and limits: In carcinoma specimens, a single clone made up to roughly 17% of infiltrating lymphocytes. Benign specimens held more T cells than urothelial carcinoma specimens.

The sample holds a few counts of this clone. Antigen unknown. What was sequenced was tumor-infiltrating cells from bladder cancer. The chain carries TRBV4-1 and TRBJ1-5; D is ambiguous. This receptor was identified in a human donor with a benign inflammatory bladder lesion. The CDR3 reads CASSQDWRVSNQPQHF. DNA for the CDR3: TGCGCCAGCAGCCAAGATTGGCGGGTTAGCAATCAGCCCCAGCATTTT.